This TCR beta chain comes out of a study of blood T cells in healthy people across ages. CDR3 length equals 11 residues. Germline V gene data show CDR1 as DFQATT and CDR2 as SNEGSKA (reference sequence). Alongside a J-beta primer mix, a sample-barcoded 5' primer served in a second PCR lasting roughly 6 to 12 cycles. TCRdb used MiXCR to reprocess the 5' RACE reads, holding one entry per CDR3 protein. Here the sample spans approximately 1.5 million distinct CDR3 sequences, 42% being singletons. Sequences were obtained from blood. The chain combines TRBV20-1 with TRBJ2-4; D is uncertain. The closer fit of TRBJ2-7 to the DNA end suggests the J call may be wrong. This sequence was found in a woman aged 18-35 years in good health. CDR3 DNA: TGCAGTGCCACATACGGGTACGAGCAGTACTTC. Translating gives CSATYGYEQYF.